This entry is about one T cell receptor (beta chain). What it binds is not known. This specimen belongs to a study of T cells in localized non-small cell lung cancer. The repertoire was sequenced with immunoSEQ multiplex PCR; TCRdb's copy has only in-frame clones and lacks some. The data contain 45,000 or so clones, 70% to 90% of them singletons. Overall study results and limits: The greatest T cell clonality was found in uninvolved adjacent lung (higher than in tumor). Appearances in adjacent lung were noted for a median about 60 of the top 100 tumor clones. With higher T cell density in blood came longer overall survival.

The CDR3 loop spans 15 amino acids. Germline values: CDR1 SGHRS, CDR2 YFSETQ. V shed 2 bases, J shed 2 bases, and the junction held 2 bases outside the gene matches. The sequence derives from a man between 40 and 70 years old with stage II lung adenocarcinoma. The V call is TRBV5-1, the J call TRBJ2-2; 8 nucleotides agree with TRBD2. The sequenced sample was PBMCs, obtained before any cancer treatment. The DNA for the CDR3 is TGCGCCAGCAGCTTAGCGGGGGCCAACACCGGGGAGCTGTTTTTT. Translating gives CASSLAGANTGELFF.